The entry below gives a single TCR beta chain sequence along with its context. Its antigen is still unknown. J was trimmed by 6 bases and V by 5 bases; bases with no gene match: 12. The CDR3 covers 15 residues. Germline values: CDR1 LGHNA, CDR2 YNFKEQ. From the RT-PCR reads, TCRdb called clonotypes with MiXCR, one entry per CDR3 protein. The table records 600,000 to 850,000 distinct CDR3 sequences, around 15% of them present only once. This record belongs to a study of response to subunit inactivated influenza vaccine. Study outcomes and limitations: There was a suggestion from the authors that each seasonal influenza vaccination recruits few new T cells.

The chain uses TRBV4-2 and TRBJ1-1; 7 bases map to TRBD1. This clonotype originated in a man in his fifties who received an inactivated influenza vaccine. The material sequenced was PBMCs from blood, taken less than 15 days before vaccination. CDR3 in DNA: TGTGCCAGCAGCAGAGCCGGGACAGCTGGGCCTGAAGCTTTCTTT. Amino acid sequence: CASSRAGTAGPEAFF.